The 22 T cell receptor beta chains listed next were all sequenced from one sample in a study of cytomegalovirus exposure and HLA in healthy donors. With 60 Vbeta and 13 Jbeta primers, the PCR was carried out. Some clones are missing from TCRdb's copy, which holds only in-frame ones; the method was immunoSEQ multiplex PCR. The sample yields 40,000 or so clones, approximately 72% seen once. Sequenced input: PBMCs. The receptors shown here come from a woman aged 25 to 39 in good health and CMV-seronegative.

The table lists this clone with a few counts. The chain has TRBV30 and TRBJ1-1; D remains ambiguous. This CDR3 has 14 amino acids. The ends were cut back, 2 bases at V and 4 bases at J, with 14 bases in the middle. Looked up from germline, CDR1 is GTSNPN and CDR2 is SVGIG (reference sequence). The CDR3 DNA reads TGTGCCTGGAGTCCGTTGGGAGGGAGCACTGAAGCTTTCTTT. It is translated as CAWSPLGGSTEAFF.

This chain links TRBV30 with TRBJ1-1; 7 bases map to TRBD1. The CDR3 runs to 12 residues. Germline V gene lookup returns CDR1 GTSNPN and CDR2 SVGIG (reference sequence). Losses at the gene ends were 3 bases for V and 8 bases for J; bases not matched to a gene: 6. For the CDR3, the DNA is TGTGCCTGGAGGGGGGACAGAGGGGAAGCTTTCTTT. It codes for CAWRGDRGEAFF.

This chain connects TRBV30 to TRBJ1-1, with D tentatively TRBD1 (6 bases). Germline assignment: CDR1 GTSNPN and CDR2 SVGIG (reference sequence). The CDR3 totals 13 residues. V shed 3 bases and J shed 1 base, with 9 bases lying between them. CDR3 region: CAWRDRPNTEAFF. The CDR3 region has the DNA TGTGCCTGGAGGGACAGACCGAACACTGAAGCTTTCTTT.

This clone was seen a few times. V is TRBV19 and J is TRBJ2-5; a possible D gene is TRBD2 (6 bases). This CDR3 is built from 10 residues. The V end lost 7 bases, the J end lost 10 bases, and 10 bases lay between the germline ends. Germline V gene data show CDR1 as LNHDA and CDR2 as SQIVND (reference sequence). CDR3 sequence reads: CASTLAGQYF. CDR3 sequence (DNA): TGTGCCAGTACACTAGCAGGCCAGTACTTC.

Notes on this clone: Different DNA sequences within this sample yield the same CDR3. The chain is built from TRBV5-1 and TRBJ2-1; 9 bases are a match to TRBD1. The CDR3 is 15 residues long. The V and J ends lost 4 bases and 5 bases, in that order; junction bases with no gene match: 7. Germline loops: CDR1 SGHRS, CDR2 YFSETQ. CDR3 sequence reads: CASSPGQGRHNEQFF. CDR3 coding DNA: TGCGCCAGCAGCCCAGGACAGGGGCGCCACAATGAGCAGTTCTTC.

The genes are TRBV6-5 and TRBJ2-3; a possible D gene is TRBD2 (5 bases). The germline V and J ends were trimmed by 2 bases and 0 bases, with 6 bases remaining between them. CDR3 length equals 14 residues. CDR1 and CDR2 from the germline V gene are MNHEY and SVGAGI. In DNA, the CDR3 is TGTGCCAGCAGTTACACGGGAAGCACAGATACGCAGTATTTT. It codes for CASSYTGSTDTQYF.

The chain recombines TRBV11-1 with TRBJ2-7, with 10 bases matching TRBD1. V was clipped by 7 bases and J by 3 bases; unmatched bases: 9. This CDR3 region has 15 residues. Germline values: CDR1 SGHAT, CDR2 FQDESV (reference sequence). CDR3 coding DNA: TGTGCCAGCACCAGGGGAGGGACAGGGGACTACGAGCAGTACTTC. Translated: CASTRGGTGDYEQYF. The entire variable domain, with the rest obtained from reference TRBV11-1 and TRBJ2-7, is as follows: EAEVAQSPRYKITEKSQAVAFWCDPISGHATLYWYRQILGQGPELLVQFQDESVVDDSQLPKDRFSAERLKGVDSTLKIQPAELGDSAMYLCASTRGGTGDYEQYFGPGTRLTVT.

The DNA of the CDR3 is TGTGCCAGCGCCGTCGGCCGGGATGAAAAACTGTTTTTT. Protein product: CASAVGRDEKLFF. The chain uses TRBV18 and TRBJ1-4; no reliable D call. The V and J ends lost 8 bases and 6 bases respectively, with 13 bases between them. CDR1 and CDR2 (germline): KGHSH, LQKENI. The CDR3 runs to 13 residues.

The chain has TRBV2 and TRBJ1-2, with D possibly matching TRBD1 (5 bases). From germline, CDR1 is SNHLY and CDR2 FYNNEI. V lost 11 bases and J lost 8, with 24 bases in between. The CDR3 has 14 amino acids. CDR3 in amino acids: CAGATIQTGRGYTF. The CDR3 nucleotides read TGTGCCGGCGCTACAATACAAACAGGACGCGGCTACACCTTC.

CDR3 residues: CASGLRRGKNTIYF. The CDR3 coding sequence is TGTGCCAGCGGGTTGAGGCGCGGGAAGAACACCATATATTTT. This rearrangement joins TRBV7-9 to TRBJ1-3; D is uncertain. This CDR3 is 14 amino acids long. Germline-derived CDR1 and CDR2 are SEHNR and FQNEAQ (reference sequence). Trimming cost V 8 bases and J 7 bases, with 18 bases left between them.

The chain combines TRBV6-5 with TRBJ2-7; perhaps TRBD2 as D (6 bases). Germline lookup yields CDR1 MNHEY and CDR2 SVGAGI. There are 16 residues in the CDR3. V lost 0 bases, J lost 4 bases, and 16 bases lay in between. The CDR3 DNA is TGTGCCAGCAGTTACTCGCCGCTGTCGGGGGAATACGAGCAGTACTTC. As protein: CASSYSPLSGEYEQYF.

The sample holds a few counts of this clone. This chain joins TRBV9 and TRBJ2-3; 10 nucleotides line up with TRBD2. The CDR3 sequence is 16 residues long. Trimming removed 3 bases from V and 2 bases from J; junction bases left unmatched: 6. Per germline, CDR1 SGDLS and CDR2 YYNGEE. The CDR3 here is CASSAISGGLTDTQYF. CDR3 DNA: TGTGCCAGCAGCGCGATTAGCGGGGGGCTCACAGATACGCAGTATTTT.

Points on this clone: The junction departs from the called germline gene at one end, perhaps through a read error. The J gene is TRBJ2-7, the V gene TRBV20-1; the D gene is possibly TRBD1 (5 bases). Germline V gene sequence: CDR1 DFQATT, CDR2 SNEGSKA (reference sequence). The CDR3 extends over 11 amino acids. DNA for the CDR3: TGCAGTGCGGCTCAGGGTTATGTTAAAGGCTTC. Its translation: CSAAQGYVKGF.

This rearrangement joins TRBV6-1 to TRBJ2-3, with 7 bases that match TRBD2. The CDR3 covers 14 residues. Germline CDR1 and CDR2: MNHNS and SASEGT. Trimming removed 5 bases from V and 4 bases from J; junction bases left unmatched: 6. The CDR3 bases are TGTGCCAGCAGTCTACGGGAGGCGGCAGATACGCAGTATTTT. Protein sequence: CASSLREAADTQYF.

The rearrangement joins TRBV4-1 to TRBJ2-7, with D hard to call. Trimming removed 0 bases from V and 3 bases from J, with 12 bases in between. This CDR3 has 15 residues. Looked up from germline, CDR1 is MGHRA and CDR2 is YSYEKL. CDR3 residues: CASSQDLYSHYEQYF. CDR3 nucleotides: TGCGCCAGCAGCCAAGATCTTTACAGCCACTACGAGCAGTACTTC.

V is TRBV11-2 and J is TRBJ2-3, with D hard to call. The V end was cut by 6 bases, the J end by 5 bases, with 9 bases between. The germline V gene has CDR1 SGHAT and CDR2 FQNNGV. The CDR3 covers 12 residues. CDR3: CASRAPGDTQYF. The CDR3 DNA reads TGTGCCAGCAGGGCACCAGGAGATACGCAGTATTTT.

The rearrangement joins TRBV2 to TRBJ1-2, with D possibly TRBD1 on 5 matching bases. The CDR3 has 13 amino acids. The V gene lost 5 bases and the J gene lost 1 base, with 8 bases spanning the gap. CDR1 and CDR2 (germline): SNHLY, FYNNEI. CDR3 sequence: CASSSGINYGYTF. The CDR3 coding sequence is TGTGCCAGCAGTTCAGGGATTAACTATGGCTACACCTTC.

This clone has just a few counts. This chain connects TRBV30 to TRBJ1-5; 9 nucleotides line up with TRBD1. V was clipped by 2 bases and J by 6 bases; unmatched bases: 11. From germline, CDR1 is GTSNPN and CDR2 SVGIG (reference sequence). The CDR3 has 16 amino acids. CDR3 protein: CAWSLNTGGLGQPQHF. CDR3 nucleotide sequence: TGTGCCTGGAGTCTAAATACAGGGGGCTTGGGTCAGCCCCAGCATTTT.

In its sample, this clone was seen a few times. The V call is TRBV13, the J call TRBJ2-1; tentatively, D is TRBD2 (5 bases). V was shortened by 5 bases and J by 0 bases, with 14 bases between the two germline ends. This CDR3 region has 16 residues. CDR1 is PRHDT, CDR2 FYEKMQ, per germline (reference sequence). CDR3 sequence: CASSPTSFSSYNEQFF. The CDR3 DNA follows: TGTGCCAGCAGCCCAACTAGTTTCAGCTCCTACAATGAGCAGTTCTTC. The full variable domain, in which reference TRBV13 and TRBJ2-1 provide the parts outside the CDR3, is AAGVIQSPRHLIKEKRETATLKCYPIPRHDTVYWYQQGPGQDPQFLISFYEKMQSDKGSIPDRFSAQQFSDYHSELNMSSLELGDSALYFCASSPTSFSSYNEQFFGPGTRLTVL.

This chain joins TRBV20-1 and TRBJ1-1, with D possibly TRBD1 on 6 matching bases. The CDR3 covers 11 residues. CDR1 is DFQATT and CDR2 is SNEGSKA in the germline V gene (reference sequence). Trimming shortened V by 1 base and J by 10 bases, and 10 bases separated the two germline ends. CDR3 protein: CSARGSGAAFF. CDR3 nucleotide sequence: TGCAGTGCTAGAGGCTCAGGGGCAGCTTTCTTT.

The chain is built from TRBV6-5 and TRBJ1-5, with a tentative D call TRBD1 (6 bases). Germline V gene lookup returns CDR1 MNHEY and CDR2 SVGAGI. CDR3 length: 14 residues. V was cut by 5 bases and J by 6 bases, with 14 bases left in between. The CDR3 DNA is TGTGCCAGCAGTCACAAGGGGGTTGGTCAGCCCCAGCATTTT. This codes for CASSHKGVGQPQHF.

V gene TRBV6-5 combines with J gene TRBJ1-1; the D gene is possibly TRBD1 (5 bases). This CDR3 has 15 residues. V shed 6 bases and J shed 0 bases, with 14 bases lying between them. The germline gives CDR1 MNHEY, CDR2 SVGAGI. CDR3 nucleotide sequence: TGTGCCAGCAGACGAGGTTGGGGGGTGAACACTGAAGCTTTCTTT. Translating it yields CASRRGWGVNTEAFF.